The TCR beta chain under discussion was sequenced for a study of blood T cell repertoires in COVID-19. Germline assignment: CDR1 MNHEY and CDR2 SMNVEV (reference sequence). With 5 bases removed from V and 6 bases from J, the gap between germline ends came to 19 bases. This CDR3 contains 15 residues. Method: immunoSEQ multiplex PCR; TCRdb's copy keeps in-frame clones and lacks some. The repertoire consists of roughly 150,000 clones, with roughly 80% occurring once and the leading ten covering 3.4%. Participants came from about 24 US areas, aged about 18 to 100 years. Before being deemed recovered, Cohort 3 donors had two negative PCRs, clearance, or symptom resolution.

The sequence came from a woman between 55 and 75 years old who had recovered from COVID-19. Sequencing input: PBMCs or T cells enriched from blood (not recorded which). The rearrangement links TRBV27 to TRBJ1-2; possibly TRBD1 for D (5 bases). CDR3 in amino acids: CASSTLYRMGHGYTF. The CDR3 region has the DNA TGTGCCAGCAGTACCCTATACAGGATGGGGCATGGCTACACCTTC.